This T cell receptor (beta chain) emerged from a study of cytomegalovirus exposure and HLA in healthy donors. This clone was seen a handful of times. The antigen is not known. The donors were part of the roughly 130-subject validation cohort, which stood apart from the roughly 730-subject first cohort. The data were produced by immunoSEQ multiplex PCR, yet TCRdb's version contains in-frame clones alone and is incomplete. Of about 220,000 clones in the sample, around 80% are singletons; the top ten hold about 14%. Study results and limitations: In the 90 to 150 validation repertoires, about 94% of cluster scores exceeded 0, per a later analysis. Cytomegalovirus status was reportedly diagnosed by the classifier with high specificity and sensitivity. In vitro, three CMV-associated chains proved specific for CMV antigens.

V was trimmed by 8 bases and J by 6 bases, leaving 11 bases between them. The germline CDR1 and CDR2 sequences are SNHLY and FYNNEI. The CDR3 extends over 11 amino acids. The source material was PBMCs. The chain recombines TRBV2 with TRBJ2-7; weak D call: TRBD1 (5 bases). This TCR came from a woman aged 25 to 39 in good health and CMV-seropositive. This chain's CDR3 is CASRRETEQYF. DNA of the CDR3: TGTGCCAGCCGCAGGGAAACCGAGCAGTACTTC.